The sequence of this T cell receptor beta chain was determined in a study of human T cells and chemical hapten exposure. TCRdb re-called the RACE reads through MiXCR, storing one row per CDR3 protein. This sample carries 150,000 to 200,000 distinct CDR3 sequences, 24% of them seen once, and the ten largest clones take over 2%. The CDR3 consists of 13 residues. This clonotype has only a few counts. Time point meaning: patch test 3, about 24 weeks after DPC sensitization. The treatment was: therapeutic diphenylcyclopropenone sensitization with weekly scalp DPC. The study drew its donors from alopecia patients who were 18 to 70 years old and suitable for DPC.

This TCR was recovered from a woman between 35 and 50 years old with alopecia areata. Some clones in this sample may be carry-over from other donors' samples. The chain carries TRBV21-1 and TRBJ1-5. TRBV21-1 is a pseudogene locus. Sequenced here: whole blood, sampled in connection with sensitization to the hapten diphenylcyclopropenone (DPC). This CDR3 is CARGPMCVQPQHF. CDR3 DNA: TGTGCCAGGGGCCCGATGTGCGTTCAGCCCCAGCATTTT.